This T cell receptor beta chain was sequenced in a study of blood T cell repertoires in COVID-19. Some clones are missing from TCRdb's copy, which holds only in-frame ones; the method was immunoSEQ multiplex PCR. The sample has under 120,000 clones; 65% to 80% are singletons. This CDR3 has 13 residues. The germline gives CDR1 LNHDA, CDR2 SQIVND (reference sequence). Trimming took off 9 bases at V and 4 bases at J, with 12 bases between the two ends. The genes are TRBV19 and TRBJ1-4; possible D gene TRBD1, 5 bases. The sequence derives from a man aged 65-85 years with active or convalescent COVID-19. Sequenced: peripheral blood. The CDR3 nucleotides are TGTGCCAGCAAGACGGGGGATAATGAAAAACTGTTTTTT. Its translation is CASKTGDNEKLFF.